A single sample is the source of the 2 T cell receptor beta chains below, sequenced in a study of blood T cell repertoires in COVID-19. Some clones are missing from TCRdb's copy, which holds only in-frame ones; the method was immunoSEQ multiplex PCR. The profile shows some 260,000 clones, about three quarters of them singletons. The sequenced sample consisted of peripheral blood. Receptors originate from a woman aged 80 or over with acute or convalescent COVID-19.

The rearrangement joins TRBV15 to TRBJ2-7; weak D call: TRBD1 (5 bases). Germline V lookup: CDR1 LNHNV, CDR2 YYDKDF (reference sequence). The V end lost 4 bases, the J end lost 4 bases, and 11 bases lay between the germline ends. This CDR3 region has 13 residues. CDR3 bases: TGTGCCACCAGCACCCAGCAGGGTTACGAGCAGTACTTC. This codes for CATSTQQGYEQYF.

This clone came up a few times. The chain is built from TRBV9 and TRBJ2-2; D remains unclear. CDR1 is SGDLS, CDR2 YYNGEE, per germline. V lost 2 bases and J 4 bases, leaving 6 bases between the germline ends. There are 13 residues in the CDR3. The CDR3 DNA is TGTGCCAGCAGCGTGGAGATCACCGGGGAGCTGTTTTTT. Protein: CASSVEITGELFF. Based on the CDR3 plus reference TRBV9 and TRBJ2-2, the full variable domain is DSGVTQTPKHLITATGQRVTLRCSPRSGDLSVYWYQQSLDQGLQFLIQYYNGEERAKGNILERFSAQQFPDLHSELNLSSLELGDSALYFCASSVEITGELFFGEGSRLTVL.